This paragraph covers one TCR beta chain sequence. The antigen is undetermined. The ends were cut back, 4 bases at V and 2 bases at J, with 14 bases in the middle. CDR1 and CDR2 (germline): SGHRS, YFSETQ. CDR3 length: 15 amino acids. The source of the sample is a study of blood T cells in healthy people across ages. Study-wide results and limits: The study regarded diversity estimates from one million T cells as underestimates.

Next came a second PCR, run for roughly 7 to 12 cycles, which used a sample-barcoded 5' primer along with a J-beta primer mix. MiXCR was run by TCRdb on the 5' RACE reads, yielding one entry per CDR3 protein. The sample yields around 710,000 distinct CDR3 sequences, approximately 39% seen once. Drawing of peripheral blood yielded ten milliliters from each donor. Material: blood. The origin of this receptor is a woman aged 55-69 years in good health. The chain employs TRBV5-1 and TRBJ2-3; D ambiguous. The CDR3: CASSAETDITDTQYF. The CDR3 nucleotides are TGCGCCAGCAGCGCTGAAACAGATATCACAGATACGCAGTATTTT.